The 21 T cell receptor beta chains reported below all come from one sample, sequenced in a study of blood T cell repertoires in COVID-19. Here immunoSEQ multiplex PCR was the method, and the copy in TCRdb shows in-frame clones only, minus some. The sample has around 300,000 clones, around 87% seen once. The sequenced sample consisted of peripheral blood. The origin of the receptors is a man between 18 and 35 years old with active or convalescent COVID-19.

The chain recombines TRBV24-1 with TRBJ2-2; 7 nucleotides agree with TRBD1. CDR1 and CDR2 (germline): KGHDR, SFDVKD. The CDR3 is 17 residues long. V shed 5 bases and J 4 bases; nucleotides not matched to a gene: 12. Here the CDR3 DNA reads TGTGCCACCAGTGCCACAACAGGGGAATCCGCCACCGGGGAGCTGTTTTTT. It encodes CATSATTGESATGELFF.

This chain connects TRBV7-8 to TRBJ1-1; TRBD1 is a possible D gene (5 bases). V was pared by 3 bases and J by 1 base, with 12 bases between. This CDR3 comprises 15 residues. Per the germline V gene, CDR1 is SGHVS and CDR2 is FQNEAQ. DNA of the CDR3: TGTGCCAGCAGCTTTGGAGACAGCAGGAACACTGAAGCTTTCTTT. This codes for CASSFGDSRNTEAFF.

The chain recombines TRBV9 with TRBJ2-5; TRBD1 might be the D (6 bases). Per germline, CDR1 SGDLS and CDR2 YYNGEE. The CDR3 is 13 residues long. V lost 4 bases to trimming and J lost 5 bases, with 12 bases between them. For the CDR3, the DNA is TGTGCCAGCAGCCCACCAGGGGAGGAGACCCAGTACTTC. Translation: CASSPPGEETQYF.

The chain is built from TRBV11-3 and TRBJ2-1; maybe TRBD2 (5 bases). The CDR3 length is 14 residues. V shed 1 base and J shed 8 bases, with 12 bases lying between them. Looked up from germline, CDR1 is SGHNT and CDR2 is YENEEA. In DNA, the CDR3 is TGTGCCAGCAGCTTAGGTGCTAGCACCCATGAGCAGTTCTTC. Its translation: CASSLGASTHEQFF. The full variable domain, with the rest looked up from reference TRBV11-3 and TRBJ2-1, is EAGVVQSPRYKIIEKKQPVAFWCNPISGHNTLYWYLQNLGQGPELLIRYENEEAVDDSQLPKDRFSAERLKGVDSTLKIQPAELGDSAVYLCASSLGASTHEQFFGPGTRLTVL.

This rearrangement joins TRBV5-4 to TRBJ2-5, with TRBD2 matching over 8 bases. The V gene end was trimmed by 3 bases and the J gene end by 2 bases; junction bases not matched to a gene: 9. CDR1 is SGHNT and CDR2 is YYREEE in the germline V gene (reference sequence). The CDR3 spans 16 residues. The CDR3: CASSSRIGGGQETQYF. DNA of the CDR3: TGTGCCAGCAGCTCACGTATCGGGGGGGGGCAAGAGACCCAGTACTTC.

This CDR3 is CASSFRPGGNGYTF. For the CDR3, the DNA is TGTGCCAGCAGCTTCCGCCCTGGAGGAAACGGCTACACCTTC. The V and J genes are TRBV5-5 and TRBJ1-2; D unresolved. With 2 bases removed from V and 8 bases from J, the gap between germline ends came to 16 bases. Germline V gene sequence: CDR1 SGHKS, CDR2 YYEKEE (reference sequence). CDR3 length equals 14 residues.

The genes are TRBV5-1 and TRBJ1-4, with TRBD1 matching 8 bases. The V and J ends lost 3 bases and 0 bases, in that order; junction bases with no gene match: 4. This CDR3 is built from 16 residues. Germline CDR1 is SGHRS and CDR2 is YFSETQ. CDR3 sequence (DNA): TGCGCCAGCAGCTACACGACAGGGGCAACTAATGAAAAACTGTTTTTT. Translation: CASSYTTGATNEKLFF.

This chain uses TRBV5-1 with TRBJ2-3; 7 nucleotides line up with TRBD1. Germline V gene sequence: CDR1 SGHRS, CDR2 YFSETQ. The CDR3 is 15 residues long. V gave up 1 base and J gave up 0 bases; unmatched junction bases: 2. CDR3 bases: TGCGCCAGCAGCTTGAACAGGGGAAGCACAGATACGCAGTATTTT. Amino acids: CASSLNRGSTDTQYF. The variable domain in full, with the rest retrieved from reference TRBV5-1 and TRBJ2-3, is KAGVTQTPRYLIKTRGQQVTLSCSPISGHRSVSWYQQTPGQGLQFLFEYFSETQRNKGNFPGRFSGRQFSNSRSEMNVSTLELGDSALYLCASSLNRGSTDTQYFGPGTRLTVL.

The CDR3 nucleotides read TGTGCCACCAGCAGAGCTGGAGTTCTTGGCTATGGCTACACCTTC. Protein: CATSRAGVLGYGYTF. The chain uses TRBV15 and TRBJ1-2, with D hard to call. Between the trimmed V and J ends, which lost 1 base and 4 bases, there was a span of 13 bases. The germline gives CDR1 LNHNV, CDR2 YYDKDF (reference sequence). This CDR3 is built from 15 residues.

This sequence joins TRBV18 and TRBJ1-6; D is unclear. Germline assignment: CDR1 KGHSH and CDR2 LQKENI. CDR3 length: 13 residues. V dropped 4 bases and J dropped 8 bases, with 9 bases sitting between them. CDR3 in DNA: TGTGCCAGCTCACTCGGGGATCATTCACCCCTCCACTTT. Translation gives CASSLGDHSPLHF.

CDR3 in amino acids: CASSLRTSGSYDTQYF. The CDR3 nucleotides read TGTGCCAGTAGTTTGAGGACTAGCGGGAGTTATGATACGCAGTATTTT. The V and J genes are TRBV19 and TRBJ2-3, with 13 nucleotides matching TRBD2. Germline loops: CDR1 LNHDA, CDR2 SQIVND (reference sequence). Germline trimming cut 5 bases from V and 6 bases from J; bases unmatched to any gene: 8. CDR3 length: 16 amino acids.

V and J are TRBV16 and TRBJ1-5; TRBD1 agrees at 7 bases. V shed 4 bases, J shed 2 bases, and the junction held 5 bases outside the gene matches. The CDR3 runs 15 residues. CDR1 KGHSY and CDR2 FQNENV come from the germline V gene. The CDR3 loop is CASSPPDRGNQPQHF. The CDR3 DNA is TGTGCCAGCAGCCCCCCTGACAGGGGCAATCAGCCCCAGCATTTT.

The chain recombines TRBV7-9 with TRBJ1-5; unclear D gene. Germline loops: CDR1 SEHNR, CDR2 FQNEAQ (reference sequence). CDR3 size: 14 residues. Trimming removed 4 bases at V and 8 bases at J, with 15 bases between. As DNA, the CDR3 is TGTGCCAGCAGCTCGGGAGGAAATCAAAAGCCCCAGCATTTT. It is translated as CASSSGGNQKPQHF.

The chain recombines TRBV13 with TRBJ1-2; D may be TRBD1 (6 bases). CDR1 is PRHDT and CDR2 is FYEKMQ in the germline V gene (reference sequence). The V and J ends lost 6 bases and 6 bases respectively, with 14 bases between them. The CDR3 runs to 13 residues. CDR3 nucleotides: TGTGCCAGCAGTCTACAGGGTTTCGATGGCTACACCTTC. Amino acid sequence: CASSLQGFDGYTF. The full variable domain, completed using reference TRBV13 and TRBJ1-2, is AAGVIQSPRHLIKEKRETATLKCYPIPRHDTVYWYQQGPGQDPQFLISFYEKMQSDKGSIPDRFSAQQFSDYHSELNMSSLELGDSALYFCASSLQGFDGYTFGSGTRLTVV.

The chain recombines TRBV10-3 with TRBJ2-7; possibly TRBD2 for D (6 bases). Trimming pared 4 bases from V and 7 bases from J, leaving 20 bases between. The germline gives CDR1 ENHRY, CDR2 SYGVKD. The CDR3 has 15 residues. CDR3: CAISGVGGLSGEQYF. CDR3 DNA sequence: TGTGCCATCAGTGGCGTTGGGGGACTCTCGGGGGAGCAGTACTTC.

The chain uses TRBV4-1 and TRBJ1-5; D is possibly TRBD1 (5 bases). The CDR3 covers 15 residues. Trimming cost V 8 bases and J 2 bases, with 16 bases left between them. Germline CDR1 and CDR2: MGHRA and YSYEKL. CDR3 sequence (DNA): TGCGCCAGCCGCGGGGTGGGGGGAGGCAATCAGCCCCAGCATTTT. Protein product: CASRGVGGGNQPQHF.

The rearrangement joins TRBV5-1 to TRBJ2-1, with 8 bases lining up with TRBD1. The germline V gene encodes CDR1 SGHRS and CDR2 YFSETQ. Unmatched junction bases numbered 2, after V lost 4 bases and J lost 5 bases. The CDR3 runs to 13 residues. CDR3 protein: CASSLGQDNEQFF. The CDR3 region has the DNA TGCGCCAGCAGCCTGGGACAGGACAATGAGCAGTTCTTC.

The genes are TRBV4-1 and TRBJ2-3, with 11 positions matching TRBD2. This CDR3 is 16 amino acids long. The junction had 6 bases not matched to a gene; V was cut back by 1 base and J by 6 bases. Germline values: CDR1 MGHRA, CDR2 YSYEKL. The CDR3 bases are TGCGCCAGCAGCCAAGTAACTAGCGGGGGCGGTGATACGCAGTATTTT. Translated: CASSQVTSGGGDTQYF.

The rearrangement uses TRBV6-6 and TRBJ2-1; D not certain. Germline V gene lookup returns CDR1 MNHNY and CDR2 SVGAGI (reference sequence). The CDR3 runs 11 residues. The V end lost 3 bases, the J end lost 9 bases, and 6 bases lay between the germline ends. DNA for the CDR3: TGTGCCAGCAGTTATCCCGGTGAGCAGTTCTTC. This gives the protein CASSYPGEQFF.

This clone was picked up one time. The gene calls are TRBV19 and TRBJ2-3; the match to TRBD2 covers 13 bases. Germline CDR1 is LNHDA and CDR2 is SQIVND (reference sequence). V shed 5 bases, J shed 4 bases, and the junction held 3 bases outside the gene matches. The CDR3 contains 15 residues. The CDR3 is CASSWTSGGADTQYF. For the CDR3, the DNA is TGTGCCAGTAGTTGGACTAGCGGGGGAGCAGATACGCAGTATTTT.

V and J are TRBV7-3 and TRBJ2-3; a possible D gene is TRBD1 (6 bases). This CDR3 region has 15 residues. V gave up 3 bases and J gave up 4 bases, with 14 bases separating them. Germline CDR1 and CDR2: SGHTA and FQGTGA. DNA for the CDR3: TGTGCCAGCAGCTTGGGGGCCGGGTACGCAGATACGCAGTATTTT. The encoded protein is CASSLGAGYADTQYF.